The present entry profiles one TCR beta chain with its context. Its specific antigen is unknown. No base quality values were provided; no much bigger clone lies one nucleotide off. This specimen belongs to a study of OX40 agonist ivuxolimab in advanced cancers. Study-level background: The costimulatory receptor OX40 (CD134) was targeted by ivuxolimab, a fully human IgG2 agonistic monoclonal antibody. Intravenous ivuxolimab was administered to patients every 2 weeks at six dose levels: 0.01, 0.1, 0.3, 1.5, 3 and 10 mg/kg. Of the approximately 53 patients in dose escalation, 19 had hepatocellular carcinoma, some 15 had melanoma, 9 had renal cell carcinoma and 9 had head and neck cancer. Three dose-escalation patients achieved partial responses, one with hepatocellular carcinoma and two with cutaneous melanoma. Prior anti-PD-1, anti-PD-L1 or anti-CTLA-4 therapy was permitted, and about two fifths of dose-escalation patients had received checkpoint inhibitors. The point of sequencing TCRbeta in the periphery was to test whether ivuxolimab changed TCR sequence diversity and drove clonal T-cell expansion. In the dose-escalation cohort, 70% to 90% of patients were male, and the mean age was around 65 years with a range of roughly 23 to 79. The monotherapy dose-escalation portion (N of about 50 patients) of the phase I ivuxolimab trial is reported in the paper.

Genomic DNA was extracted from sorted cells for sequencing of the TCRbeta CDR3 region. The immunoSEQ Assay was used for sequencing of TCRbeta CDR3 regions. The immuneACCESS repertoire file appears here via TCRdb, limited to in-frame rearrangements. These files lack a portion of the clones; in checked studies, under half of the deficit traces to unresolved V genes, and the cause of the others is not known. The sample table holds under 50,000 clones, of which over 70% were seen once. Approximately 31% of the sample comes from the top ten. The CDR3 covers 10 residues, taking in both the cysteine and the phenylalanine. Kept here is only the CDR3 DNA, which spans 30 bases and is read in frame from base 1. V was cut back by 11 bases and J by 6 bases, leaving a gap of 11 bases between them. Looking up the germline V gene yields CDR1 MNHEY and CDR2 SVGAGI. Patients with a history of autoimmune disease or receiving systemic immunosuppression were excluded from the trial. Peripheral blood for TCR sequencing was collected from all dose cohorts at baseline, on cycle 4 day 1, and on cycle 7 day 1. Samples came from an open-label, multicenter, first-in-human phase I dose-escalation trial of ivuxolimab. Adults with locally advanced or metastatic melanoma, renal cell, hepatocellular, or head and neck squamous cell carcinoma were enrolled in the trial. Before TCR sequencing, CD4+ T cells and CD8+ T cells were sorted from peripheral blood as separate populations.

Summary of the overall study and its limitations: Which antigens the clonally expanded peripheral T cells were specific for was not determined. At doses from 0.1 to 3.0 mg/kg, clonal expansion was seen in both CD4+ and CD8+ blood T cells between baseline and week 6. After ivuxolimab, expanded clones were on average more numerous among CD8+ T cells than among CD4+ T cells. Partial responders in the 0.1-3.0 mg/kg groups had among the lowest normalized peripheral clonal expansion, especially among CD8+ T cells. Low levels of normalized T-cell clonal expansion were also seen in some patients who did not respond.

This chain joins TRBV6-5 to TRBJ2-7, with no reliable assignment of the D segment. The sample was CD4+ or CD8+ T cells sorted from blood, taken in a trial of the OX40 agonist ivuxolimab. The sequence came from an adult with an advanced solid tumor such as melanoma, head and neck, liver or kidney cancer. The DNA reads TGTGCCGTAACCGGTCCCGAGCAGTACTTC. This is translated as CAVTGPEQYF.